This T cell receptor beta chain was sequenced in a study of T cells in Graves' hyperthyroidism and ophthalmopathy. Amplified TCR beta CDR3 regions derived from RNA transcripts. When the TCR CDR3 underwent first-round RT-PCR, the HTBI primer set was used. TCRdb reprocessed the multiplex PCR reads with MiXCR, giving one entry per CDR3 protein. The sample has approximately 430,000 distinct CDR3 sequences; more than 15% are singletons. Diagnoses rested on clinical symptoms, serum thyroxine and TRAb, thyroid ultrasound and orbital computed tomography. Germline V gene lookup returns CDR1 SQVTM and CDR2 ANQGSEA. The V end was cut by 6 bases, the J end by 3 bases, with 12 bases between. This CDR3 comprises 13 residues. Whole-study results and caveats: Ophthalmopathy, which appeared later, was predicted by the model a median around 6.5 months before onset. Blood also carried most thyroid clonotypes expanded above 0.001.

This clonotype was counted ten times or more. Its matching antigen is unknown. V usage is TRBV29-1 and J usage is TRBJ1-5; D might be TRBD1 (5 bases). The TCR sequence derives from a young woman with Graves' hyperthyroidism. Sequenced input: blood. CDR3 in DNA: TGCAGCGTAAGTTTGGGGCCCAATCAGCCCCAGCATTTT. Protein product: CSVSLGPNQPQHF.